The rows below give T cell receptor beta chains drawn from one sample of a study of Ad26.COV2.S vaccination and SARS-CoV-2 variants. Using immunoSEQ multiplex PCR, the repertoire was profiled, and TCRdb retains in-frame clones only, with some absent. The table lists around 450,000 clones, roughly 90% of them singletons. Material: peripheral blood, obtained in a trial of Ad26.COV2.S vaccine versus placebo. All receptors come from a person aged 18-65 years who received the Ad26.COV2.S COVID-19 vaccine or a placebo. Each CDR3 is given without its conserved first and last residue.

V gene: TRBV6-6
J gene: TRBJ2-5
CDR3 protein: ASSYPRETQY

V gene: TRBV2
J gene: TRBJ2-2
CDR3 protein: ASSYTAGTGELF

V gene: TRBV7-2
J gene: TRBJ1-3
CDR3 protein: ASSLVEGNTIY

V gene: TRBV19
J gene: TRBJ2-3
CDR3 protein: ASSLVPTDTQY

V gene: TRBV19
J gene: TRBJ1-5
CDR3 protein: ASRDYSNQPQH

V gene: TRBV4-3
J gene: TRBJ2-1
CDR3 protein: ASSQDRQWYNEQF

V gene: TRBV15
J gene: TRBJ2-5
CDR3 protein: ATSRDPPTQY

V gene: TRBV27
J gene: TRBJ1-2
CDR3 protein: ASSTYRDTNYGYT

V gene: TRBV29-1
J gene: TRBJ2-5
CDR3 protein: SAIQGFFSQETQY

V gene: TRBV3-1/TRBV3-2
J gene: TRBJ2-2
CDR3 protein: ASRPGGRVDTGELF

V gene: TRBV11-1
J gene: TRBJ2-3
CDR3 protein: ASSLNGQGSTDTQY

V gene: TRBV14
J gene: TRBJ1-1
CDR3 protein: ASSQVGFWADNTEAF

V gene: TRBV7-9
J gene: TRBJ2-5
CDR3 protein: ASSLELETQY

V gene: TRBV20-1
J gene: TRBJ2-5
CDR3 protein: SASLGPLETQY

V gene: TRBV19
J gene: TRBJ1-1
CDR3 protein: ASSPLPMNTEAF

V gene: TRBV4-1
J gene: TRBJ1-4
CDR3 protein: ASSRDLQGATNEKLF

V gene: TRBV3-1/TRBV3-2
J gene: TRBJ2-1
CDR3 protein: ASSTRLTNEQF

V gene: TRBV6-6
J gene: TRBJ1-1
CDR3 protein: ASSFPGTGMNTEAF

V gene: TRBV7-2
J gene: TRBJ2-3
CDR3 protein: ASTQGGTQY

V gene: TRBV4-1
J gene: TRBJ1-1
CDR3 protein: ASSHPRTGRATEAF

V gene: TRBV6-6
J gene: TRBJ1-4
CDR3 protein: ASSPLPGQGAPTGEKLF